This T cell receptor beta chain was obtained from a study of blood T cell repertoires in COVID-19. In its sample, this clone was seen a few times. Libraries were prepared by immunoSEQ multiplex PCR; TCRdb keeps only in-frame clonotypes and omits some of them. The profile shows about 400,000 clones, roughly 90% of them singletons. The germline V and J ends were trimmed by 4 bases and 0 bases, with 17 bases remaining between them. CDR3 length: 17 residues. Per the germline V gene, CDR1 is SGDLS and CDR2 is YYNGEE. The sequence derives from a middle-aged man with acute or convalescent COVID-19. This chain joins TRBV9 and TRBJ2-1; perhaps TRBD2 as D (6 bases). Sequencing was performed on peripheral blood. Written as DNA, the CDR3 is TGTGCCAGCAGCCCGCCTATAGCGGAGAGCTCCTACAATGAGCAGTTCTTC. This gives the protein CASSPPIAESSYNEQFF.